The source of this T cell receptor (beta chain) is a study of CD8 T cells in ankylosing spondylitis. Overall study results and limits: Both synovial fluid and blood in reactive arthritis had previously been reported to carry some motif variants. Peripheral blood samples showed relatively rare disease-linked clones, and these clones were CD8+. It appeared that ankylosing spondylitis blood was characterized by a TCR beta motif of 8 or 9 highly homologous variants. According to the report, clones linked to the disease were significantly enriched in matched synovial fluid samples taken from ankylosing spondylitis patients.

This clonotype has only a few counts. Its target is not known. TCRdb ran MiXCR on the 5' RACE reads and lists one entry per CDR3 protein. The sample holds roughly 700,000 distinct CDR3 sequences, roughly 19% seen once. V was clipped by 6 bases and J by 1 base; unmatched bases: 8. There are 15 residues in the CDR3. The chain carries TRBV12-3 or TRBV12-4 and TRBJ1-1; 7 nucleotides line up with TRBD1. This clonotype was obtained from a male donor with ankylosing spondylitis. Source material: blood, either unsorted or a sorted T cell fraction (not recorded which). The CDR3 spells CASRRTGTANTEAFF. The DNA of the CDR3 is TGTGCCAGCAGACGTACCGGGACAGCGAACACTGAAGCTTTCTTT.